This entry lists 10 T cell receptor beta chains sequenced from one sample in a study of CXCR3-negative and CXCR3-positive naive CD8 T cells. Points from the study as a whole: CXCR3-negative naive cells had less hydrophobic TRB CDR3s than did CXCR3-positive naive cells.

Researchers prepared the TRB cDNA libraries using 5' RACE with UMI labels. TCRdb reworked the 5' RACE reads into one entry per CDR3 protein, no DNA. This listing includes about 98,000 distinct CDR3 sequences. The antigens of these receptors remain unknown. The sequenced sample was naive CXCR3+ CD8+ T cells from blood. Subset described: CD45RO-CCR7+CD27+CD95- naive CD8+ T cells expressing CXCR3 (TNR3+). The receptors derive from a human donor in good health. Some clones in this sample may be carry-over from other donors' samples.

The V and J genes are TRBV7-8 and TRBJ2-2; TCRdb proposes TRBD1, but this gene call is untestable without DNA. The CDR3 spans 13 residues. In germline, CDR1 is SGHVS, CDR2 FQNEAQ. This CDR3 reads CAISGGVFGELFF. Filled out from reference TRBV7-8 and TRBJ2-2, the complete variable domain reads GAGVSQSPRYKVAKRGQDVALRCDPISGHVSLFWYQQALGQGPEFLTYFQNEAQLDKSGLPSDRFFAERPEGSVSTLKIQRTQQEDSAVYLCAISGGVFGELFFGEGSRLTVL.

This chain uses TRBV4-3 with TRBJ2-1; the TRBD2 assignment by TCRdb is unverifiable without DNA. This CDR3 is built from 15 residues. The germline gives CDR1 LGHNA, CDR2 YSLEER. CDR3 protein: CASSQDWRGYNEQFF.

This chain uses TRBV3-1 with TRBJ2-7; TCRdb's D gene call, TRBD2, goes unchecked for lack of DNA. The CDR3 is 17 amino acids. Germline V CDR1 and CDR2: LGHDT, YNNKEL (reference sequence). CDR3 sequence reads: CASSQTSSGGLYDEQYF.

V gene TRBV9 combines with J gene TRBJ2-1; TCRdb's D gene call, TRBD1, goes unchecked for lack of DNA. CDR1 and CDR2 from the germline V gene are SGDLS and YYNGEE. The CDR3 contains 15 residues. This CDR3 is CASSTRDREGDEQFF.

The chain employs TRBV19 and TRBJ2-7; there is no DNA to check the TCRdb D call of TRBD1. This CDR3 has 13 amino acids. Germline V lookup: CDR1 LNHDA, CDR2 SQIVND (reference sequence). CDR3 protein: CASSAGTTYEQYF.

The chain joins TRBV4-1 to TRBJ2-1; TCRdb's D call of TRBD1 is untestable without DNA. The CDR3 spans 16 residues. Germline CDR1 is MGHRA and CDR2 is YSYEKL. CDR3 amino acids: CASSQDPGNGGNEQFF.

The CDR3 here is CASSYSIGYGGANTGELFF. The rearrangement joins TRBV6-5 to TRBJ2-2; TCRdb outputs TRBD1, but without DNA this stays unchecked. The CDR3 is 19 residues long. From germline, CDR1 is MNHEY and CDR2 SVGAGI.

This chain connects TRBV11-2 to TRBJ1-5; TCRdb reports TRBD1, a call that lacks DNA to check it against. Per germline, CDR1 SGHAT and CDR2 FQNNGV. CDR3 length: 14 amino acids. The CDR3 region is CASSLAGENQPQHF. Based on the CDR3 plus reference TRBV11-2 and TRBJ1-5, the full variable domain is EAGVAQSPRYKIIEKRQSVAFWCNPISGHATLYWYQQILGQGPKLLIQFQNNGVVDDSQLPKDRFSAERLKGVDSTLKIQPAKLEDSAVYLCASSLAGENQPQHFGDGTRLSIL.

The chain joins TRBV7-9 to TRBJ2-7; TCRdb proposes TRBD2, but this gene call is untestable without DNA. The CDR3 totals 18 residues. In germline, CDR1 is SEHNR, CDR2 FQNEAQ (reference sequence). The CDR3 sequence: CASNPPRPLAGESYEQYF.

CDR3 region: CASSQGALTQHF. V and J are TRBV7-2 and TRBJ1-5; TCRdb gives TRBD1 as the D gene, but with no DNA this cannot be confirmed. The length of the CDR3 is 12 residues. CDR1 and CDR2 (germline): SGHTA, FQGNSA. The entire variable domain, with the rest obtained from reference TRBV7-2 and TRBJ1-5, is as follows: GAGVSQSPSNKVTEKGKDVELRCDPISGHTALYWYRQSLGQGLEFLIYFQGNSAPDKSGLPSDRFSAERTGGSVSTLTIQRTQQEDSAVYLCASSQGALTQHFGDGTRLSIL.